These T cell receptor beta chains were read from a single sample in a study of blood T cell repertoires in COVID-19. The protocol was immunoSEQ multiplex PCR, while the TCRdb copy is restricted to in-frame clones and leaves out a portion. The table records some 150,000 clones, approximately 84% of them present only once. What was sequenced was peripheral blood. All receptors derive from a human donor in a cohort sampled during active COVID-19. CDR3s include the opening cysteine and the closing phenylalanine or tryptophan. The D gene is left open where the match is weak. A clone size is listed for some rows: how often the clone was seen (once, few, many), or a class if it is expanded.

abundance	j_gene	v_gene	d_gene	CDR3nt	CDR3aa
.	TRBJ1-6	TRBV11-2	.	TGTGCCAGCAGCCCAAGACAGAGCAATTCACCCCTCCACTTT	CASSPRQSNSPLHF
once	TRBJ1-2	TRBV5-6	TRBD1	TGTGCCAGCAGCTTGGTGCGCCAGGGGGGCTATGGCTACACCTTC	CASSLVRQGGYGYTF
few	TRBJ1-1	TRBV5-1	.	TGCGCCAGCAGCAAGGGGATTAGGAACACTGAAGCTTTCTTT	CASSKGIRNTEAFF
.	TRBJ2-4	TRBV6-5	.	TGTGCCAGCAGAAGGGGTTTCGGTTACAGTCAGTACTTC	CASRRGFGYSQYF
.	TRBJ2-2	TRBV12-3/TRBV12-4	.	TGTGCCAGCCATAGCGACACCGGGGAGCTGTTTTTT	CASHSDTGELFF
.	TRBJ2-3	TRBV19	.	TGTGCCAGTAGGCGAGGGATGGGCACAGATACGCAGTATTTT	CASRRGMGTDTQYF
.	TRBJ2-1	TRBV7-9	.	TGTGCCAGCAGCTTAGGGGGAGCGGCCAATGAGCAGTTCTTC	CASSLGGAANEQFF
.	TRBJ2-3	TRBV6-4	.	TGTGCCAGCAGTGACCAGGGTGGGGATAGCACAGATACGCAGTATTTT	CASSDQGGDSTDTQYF
few	TRBJ1-5	TRBV3-1/TRBV3-2	.	TGTGCCAGCAGCCAAGAACGAGGGAGAGTGCCCCAGCATTTT	CASSQERGRVPQHF
many	TRBJ2-1	TRBV29-1	.	TGCAGCGTACCACAGCCGGGAGGACAGTCCTACAATGAGCAGTTCTTC	CSVPQPGGQSYNEQFF
.	TRBJ2-7	TRBV6-5	.	TGTGCCAGCAGGTGGGGCGGCGGTGGGTACGAGCAGTACTTC	CASRWGGGGYEQYF
few	TRBJ1-5	TRBV7-2	TRBD1	TGTGCCAGCAGCTTACGCGCTTTCTCGGACAGGGAAGGTCAGCCCCAGCATTTT	CASSLRAFSDREGQPQHF
once	TRBJ2-5	TRBV19	TRBD1	TGTGCCAGTAGTAAACTCCAGGGGGCAGACGCGGAGACCCAGTACTTC	CASSKLQGADAETQYF